The table lists the clone carrying this T cell receptor beta chain with many counts. Its matching antigen is unknown. These data belong to a study of identical twins. Broader study findings: Beta out-of-frame sequences showed weaker excess sharing between twins. Among monozygotic twins, out-of-frame TCR alpha sharing exceeded what models predicted. The authors noted that invariant MAIT and iNKT cells could partly confound zero-insertion analyses.

MiXCR, applied by TCRdb to the 5' RACE reads, yields one record per CDR3 protein. This table holds 500,000 to 700,000 distinct CDR3 sequences, around 7.4% found once. This CDR3 has 16 amino acids. Germline values: CDR1 DFQATT, CDR2 SNEGSKA (reference sequence). Trimming removed 1 base from V and 5 bases from J; junction bases left unmatched: 10. The data were also submitted as part of a second study, on yellow fever vaccine responses in identical twins. That paper adds: As reported, the vaccine T cell response of twins seemed partly convergent and partly personalized.

Material for sequencing was PBMCs. This sequence joins TRBV20-1 and TRBJ2-5; 10 nucleotides align to TRBD2. The TCR was taken from a woman in her late teens or twenties in good health. The chain's CDR3 is CSARGSAGGLWETQYF. The CDR3 nucleotides are TGCAGTGCTAGAGGGTCAGCGGGGGGGCTGTGGGAGACCCAGTACTTC.